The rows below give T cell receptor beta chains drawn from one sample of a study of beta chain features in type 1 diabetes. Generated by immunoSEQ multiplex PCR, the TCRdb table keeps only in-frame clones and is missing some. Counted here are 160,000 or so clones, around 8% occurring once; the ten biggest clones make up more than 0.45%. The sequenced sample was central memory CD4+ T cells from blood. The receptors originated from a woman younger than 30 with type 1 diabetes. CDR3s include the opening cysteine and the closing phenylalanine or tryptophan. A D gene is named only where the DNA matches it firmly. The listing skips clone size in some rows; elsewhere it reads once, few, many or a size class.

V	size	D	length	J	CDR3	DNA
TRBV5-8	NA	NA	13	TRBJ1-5	CASSLGQNQPQHF	TGTGCCAGCAGCTTGGGACAAAATCAGCCCCAGCATTTT
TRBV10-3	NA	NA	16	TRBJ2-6	CAIGRQASSGANVLTF	TGTGCCATCGGAAGACAGGCCAGCTCTGGGGCCAACGTCCTGACTTTC
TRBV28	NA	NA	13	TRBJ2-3	CASIRQGADTQYF	TGTGCCAGCATACGTCAAGGGGCAGATACGCAGTATTTT
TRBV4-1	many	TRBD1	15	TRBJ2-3	CASRFGQGGADTQYF	TGCGCCAGCAGGTTCGGACAGGGGGGAGCAGATACGCAGTATTTT
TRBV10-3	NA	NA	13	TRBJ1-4	CAIRPGVDEKLFF	TGTGCCATCCGACCCGGGGTTGATGAAAAACTGTTTTTT
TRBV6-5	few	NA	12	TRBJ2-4	CASSDTGDIQYF	TGTGCCAGCAGTGATACGGGGGACATTCAGTACTTC
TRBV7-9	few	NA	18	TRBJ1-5	CASSLAAGGGLSNQPQHF	TGTGCCAGCAGCTTAGCCGCGGGAGGGGGGTTGAGCAATCAGCCCCAGCATTTT
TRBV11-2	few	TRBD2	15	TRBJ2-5	CASSFPAGGQETQYF	TGTGCCAGCAGCTTCCCAGCGGGAGGGCAAGAGACCCAGTACTTC
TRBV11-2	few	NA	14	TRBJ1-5	CASSPTTGNQPQHF	TGTGCCAGCAGCCCCACGACGGGGAATCAGCCCCAGCATTTT
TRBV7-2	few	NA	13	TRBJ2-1	CASSDGQTNEQFF	TGTGCCAGCAGCGACGGACAGACCAATGAGCAGTTCTTC
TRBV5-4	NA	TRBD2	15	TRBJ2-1	CASSFERGSYNEQFF	TGTGCCAGCAGCTTTGAGCGGGGATCCTACAATGAGCAGTTCTTC
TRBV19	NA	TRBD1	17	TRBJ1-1	CASRKYLSGTGSTEAFF	TGTGCCAGTAGAAAATATCTATCCGGGACAGGGAGCACTGAAGCTTTCTTT
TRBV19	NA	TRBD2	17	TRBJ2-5	CASSIDGPSGHQETQYF	TGTGCCAGTAGTATAGATGGGCCTAGCGGGCACCAAGAGACCCAGTACTTC
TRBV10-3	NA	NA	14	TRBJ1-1	CAIRPQGEGTEAFF	TGTGCCATCAGGCCCCAAGGGGAGGGCACTGAAGCTTTCTTT
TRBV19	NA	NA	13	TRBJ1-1	CASSLDRSTEAFF	TGTGCCAGTAGCCTCGACAGAAGCACTGAAGCTTTCTTT
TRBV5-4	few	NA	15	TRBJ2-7	CASSLASGLDYEQYF	TGTGCCAGCAGCCTAGCGTCGGGGTTAGACTACGAGCAGTACTTC
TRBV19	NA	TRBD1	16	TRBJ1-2	CASSSPAWDRDYGYTF	TGTGCCAGTAGTAGTCCCGCCTGGGACAGGGACTATGGCTACACCTTC
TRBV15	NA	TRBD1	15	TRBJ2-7	CATSRVTGDPYEQYF	TGTGCCACCAGCAGAGTTACAGGGGACCCCTACGAGCAGTACTTC
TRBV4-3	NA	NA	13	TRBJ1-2	CASSQPTAGGYTF	TGCGCCAGCAGCCAACCGACGGCGGGCGGCTACACCTTC
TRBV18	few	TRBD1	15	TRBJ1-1	CASSPGQGKDTEAFF	TGTGCCAGCTCACCCGGACAGGGGAAGGACACTGAAGCTTTCTTT
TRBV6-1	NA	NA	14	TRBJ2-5	CASSWVAGQETQYF	TGTGCCAGCAGTTGGGTAGCGGGACAGGAGACCCAGTACTTC
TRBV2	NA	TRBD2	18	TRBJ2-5	CASRPIPSGTSGKETQYF	TGTGCCAGCAGACCCATTCCTTCCGGGACTAGCGGAAAAGAGACCCAGTACTTC
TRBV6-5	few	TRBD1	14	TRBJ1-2	CASSYPSGGYGYTF	TGTGCCAGCAGTTACCCGTCAGGGGGGTATGGCTACACCTTC
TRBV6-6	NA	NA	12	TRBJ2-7	CARGSRANEQYF	TGTGCCAGGGGAAGCAGGGCCAACGAGCAGTACTTC
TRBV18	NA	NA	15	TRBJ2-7	CASSPPQGSRYEQYF	TGTGCCAGCTCACCACCCCAGGGATCCCGATACGAGCAGTACTTC
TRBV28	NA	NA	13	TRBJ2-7	CASSLAIIPEQYF	TGTGCCAGCAGTTTAGCGATTATTCCCGAGCAGTACTTC
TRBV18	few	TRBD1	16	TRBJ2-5	CASSLSGIQGQETQYF	TGTGCCAGCTCACTATCCGGGATACAGGGGCAAGAGACCCAGTACTTC
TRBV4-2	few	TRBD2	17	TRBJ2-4	CASSQFLASGDQNIQYF	TGTGCCAGCAGCCAGTTCCTGGCTAGCGGGGACCAAAACATTCAGTACTTC
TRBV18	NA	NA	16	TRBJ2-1	CASSPGASVTFNEQFF	TGTGCCAGCTCCCCTGGGGCGTCGGTTACCTTCAATGAGCAGTTCTTC
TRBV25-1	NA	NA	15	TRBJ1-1	CASSALSSGNTEAFF	TGTGCCAGCAGTGCCCTATCTAGCGGGAACACTGAAGCTTTCTTT
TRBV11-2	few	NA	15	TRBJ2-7	CASSSGSTGYPEQYF	TGTGCCAGCAGTTCAGGGTCCACAGGGTACCCCGAGCAGTACTTC
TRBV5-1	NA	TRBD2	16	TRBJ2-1	CASSLALAGGPNEQFF	TGCGCCAGCAGCTTGGCCCTAGCGGGGGGGCCTAATGAGCAGTTCTTC
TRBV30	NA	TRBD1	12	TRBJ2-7	CAWNRDRVTWVF	TGTGCCTGGAACCGGGACAGGGTCACTTGGGTCTTC
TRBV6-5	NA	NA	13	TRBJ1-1	CASSYGRDTEAFF	TGTGCCAGCAGTTATGGCAGGGACACTGAAGCTTTCTTT
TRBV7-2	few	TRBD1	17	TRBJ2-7	CASSLGGIRDRAYEQYF	TGTGCCAGCAGCTTAGGCGGTATTAGGGACAGGGCTTACGAGCAGTACTTC
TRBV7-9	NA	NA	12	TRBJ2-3	CASKGVTDTQYF	TGTGCCAGCAAAGGGGTCACAGATACGCAGTATTTT
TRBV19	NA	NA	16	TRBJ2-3	CASSTWSGTSTDTQYF	TGTGCCAGTAGTACCTGGTCCGGGACTAGCACAGATACGCAGTATTTT
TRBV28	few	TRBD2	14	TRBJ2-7	CASTPGGTVYEQYF	TGTGCCAGCACCCCGGGGGGTACAGTTTACGAGCAGTACTTC
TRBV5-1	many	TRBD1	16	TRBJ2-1	CASSFGQGVSYNEQFF	TGCGCCAGCAGCTTCGGACAGGGGGTCTCCTACAATGAGCAGTTCTTC
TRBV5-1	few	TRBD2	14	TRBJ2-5	CASSSTGGLETQYF	TGCGCCAGCAGTTCCACGGGGGGGCTGGAGACCCAGTACTTC
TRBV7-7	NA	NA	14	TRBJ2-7	CASSLEQGPYEQYF	TGTGCTAGCAGCTTAGAACAGGGCCCCTACGAGCAGTACTTC
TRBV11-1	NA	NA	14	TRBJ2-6	CASSSGSGANVLTF	TGTGCCAGCAGCTCAGGGTCCGGGGCCAACGTCCTGACTTTC
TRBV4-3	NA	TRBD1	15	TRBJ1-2	CASSRAPGQGGSYTF	TGCGCCAGCAGCCGGGCCCCGGGACAGGGGGGGAGCTACACCTTC
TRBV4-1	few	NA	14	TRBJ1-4	CASSQGHINEKLFF	TGCGCCAGCAGCCAAGGGCATATTAATGAAAAACTGTTTTTT
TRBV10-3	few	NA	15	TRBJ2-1	CAISGGPATYNEQFF	TGTGCCATCAGTGGCGGTCCTGCCACTTACAATGAGCAGTTCTTC
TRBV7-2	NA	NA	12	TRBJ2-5	CASSGEGMAQYF	TGTGCCAGCAGCGGCGAGGGCATGGCCCAGTACTTC
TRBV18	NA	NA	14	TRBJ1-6	CASSRDAGGSPLHF	TGTGCCAGCTCACGGGACGCCGGGGGTTCACCCCTCCACTTT
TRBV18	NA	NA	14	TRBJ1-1	CASSPDPRGTEAFF	TGTGCCAGCTCACCGGACCCCAGGGGCACTGAAGCTTTCTTT
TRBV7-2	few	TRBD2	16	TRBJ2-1	CASRTSGGSLVDEQFF	TGTGCCAGCAGAACTAGCGGGGGGAGCCTAGTCGATGAGCAGTTCTTC
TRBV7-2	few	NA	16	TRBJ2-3	CASSPPGRGSADTQYF	TGTGCCAGCAGCCCCCCGGGAAGGGGGTCCGCAGATACGCAGTATTTT
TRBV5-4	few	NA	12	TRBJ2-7	CASSWDKYEQYF	TGTGCCAGCAGCTGGGACAAATACGAGCAGTACTTC
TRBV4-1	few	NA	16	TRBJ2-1	CASSQDPAGTYNEQFF	TGCGCCAGCAGCCAAGATCCTGCGGGAACCTACAATGAGCAGTTCTTC
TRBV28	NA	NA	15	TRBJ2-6	CASLTQGSGANVLTF	TGTGCCAGTCTTACACAGGGATCTGGGGCCAACGTCCTGACTTTC